This T cell receptor (beta chain) was obtained from a study of blood T cell repertoires in COVID-19 (dated by TCRdb to the early 2020s). In terms of the full investigation: The collaborator samples originated in the United States, Italy and Spain and spanned the acute and convalescent phases of COVID-19. The prospective study material was composed of cDNA or gDNA derived from T cells, B-cell-depleted T cells, or PBMCs. A de-identified subject ID, COVID-19 status, age in years and sex were almost always included in the sample metadata. The samples were drawn from two sources: the first 160 participants of the ongoing ImmuneRACE study, and 1,200 or so subjects contributed by 6 global collaborators. HLA class I and class II types, where available, came from metadata supplied by the sample provider rather than from assay-based typing. The dataset comprised deeply sampled blood TCRbeta repertoires from subjects exposed to, actively infected with, or recovered from COVID-19. The repertoires were made available in a free public database intended to serve as a resource for research on the immune response to SARS-CoV-2. Beyond this particular receptor, the publication reports: How much clinical and demographic metadata was included differed by source and by participant, and the metadata was provided uncurated.

CDR1 KGHDR and CDR2 SFDVKD were looked up in the germline V gene. V loses 4 bases, J loses 7 bases, and the germline ends lie 10 bases apart. The CDR3 spans 13 residues, from the cysteine through the phenylalanine. The retained sequence is limited to the CDR3, 39 bases, with the frame set at the first base. The collaborating institutions used their own protocols to collect whole blood in K2EDTA tubes. Collaborator samples were shipped for TCRbeta analysis as frozen whole blood, isolated PBMCs, or DNA extracted from either sample type. This clone was seen a handful of times. Its antigen has not been determined. One base away there is no much larger clone; base qualities are not given. TCRbeta CDR3 regions were amplified from genomic DNA using the immunoSEQ Assay, a bias-controlled multiplex PCR. The authors processed their data as follows. The number of nucleated cells in each sample was estimated by amplification of reference gene primers within the assay. To quantify the absolute abundance of each unique TCRbeta CDR3 rearrangement, sequence reads were collapsed and filtered. For each sample, productive Simpson clonality was calculated as the square root of Simpson's diversity index over productive rearrangements. TCRdb took over this immuneACCESS table, retaining in-frame rearrangements with V and J assigned. Such tables are incomplete; in checked studies, under half of the missing clones stem from an unresolved V gene, and the remainder is unexplained. The V and J calls and clone size come from that table; D and trimming were worked out from the DNA. The sample table shows some 180,000 clones, and less than 90% are seen once. 20% to 25% of the sample comes from the top ten.

The source of this sequence is a man aged 70-80 years with active or convalescent COVID-19. The chain joins TRBV24-1 to TRBJ1-5, with the D segment identity uncertain. Sequenced input: peripheral blood. The encoded CDR3 is CATSDTTWQPQHF. The bases are TGTGCCACCAGTGACACCACATGGCAGCCCCAGCATTTT.